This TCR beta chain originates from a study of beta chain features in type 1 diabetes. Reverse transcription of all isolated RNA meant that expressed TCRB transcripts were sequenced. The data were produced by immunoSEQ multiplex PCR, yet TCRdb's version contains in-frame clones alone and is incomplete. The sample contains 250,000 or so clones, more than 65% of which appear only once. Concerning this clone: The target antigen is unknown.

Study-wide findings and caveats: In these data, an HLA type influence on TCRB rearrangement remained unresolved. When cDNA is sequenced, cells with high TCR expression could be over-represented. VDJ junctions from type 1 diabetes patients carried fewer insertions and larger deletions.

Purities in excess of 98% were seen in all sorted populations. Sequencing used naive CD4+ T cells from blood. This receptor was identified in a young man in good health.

The CDR3 reads CASSLEAVERETQYF. CDR3 nucleotides: TGCGCCAGCAGCTTGGAGGCAGTCGAACGGGAGACCCAGTACTTC. The chain employs TRBV5-1 and TRBJ2-5; no clear D gene. The V gene lost 0 bases and the J gene lost 5 bases, with 14 bases spanning the gap. Germline values: CDR1 SGHRS, CDR2 YFSETQ. The CDR3 runs 15 residues.